Shown below are 15 T cell receptor beta chains from a single sample sequenced in a study of blood T cell repertoires in COVID-19. TCRdb keeps only in-frame clones here, not all; method: immunoSEQ multiplex PCR. The sample includes roughly 190,000 clones, approximately 80% of them seen just once. Specimen: PBMCs or T cells enriched from blood (not recorded which). The receptors here all came from a man aged 35-49 years who had recovered from COVID-19.

The chain employs TRBV4-2 and TRBJ1-2, with D perhaps TRBD1 (6 bases). The CDR3 extends over 15 amino acids. From germline, CDR1 is LGHNA and CDR2 YNFKEQ. Trimming cost V 4 bases and J 0 bases, with 12 bases left between them. The CDR3 protein is CASSPHTGTNYGYTF. The CDR3 region has the DNA TGTGCCAGCAGCCCGCATACAGGGACTAACTATGGCTACACCTTC.

V is TRBV5-1 and J is TRBJ2-7; 15 bases agree with TRBD2. CDR1 and CDR2 from the germline V gene are SGHRS and YFSETQ. The CDR3 is 17 residues long. The junction had 9 bases not matched to a gene; V was cut back by 3 bases and J by 5 bases. The chain's CDR3 is CASSSRTSGRVNHEQYV. The CDR3 nucleotides read TGCGCCAGCAGCTCTCGGACTAGCGGGAGGGTAAATCACGAGCAGTACGTC.

This clone was recorded a few times. The chain joins TRBV19 to TRBJ1-5, with D perhaps matching TRBD1 (6 bases). Germline V CDR1 and CDR2: LNHDA, SQIVND (reference sequence). The length of the CDR3 is 14 residues. V lost 3 bases to trimming and J lost 7 bases, with 13 bases between them. The CDR3: CASSILQGFQPQHF. The CDR3 DNA sequence: TGTGCCAGTAGTATCCTCCAGGGGTTCCAGCCCCAGCATTTT.

This chain connects TRBV29-1 to TRBJ2-1; 8 bases fit TRBD1. Germline values: CDR1 SQVTM, CDR2 ANQGSEA. V shed 6 bases, J shed 5 bases, and the junction held 9 bases outside the gene matches. The CDR3 contains 14 residues. The CDR3 spells CSVTVGQGHNEQFF. CDR3 sequence (DNA): TGCAGCGTCACCGTAGGACAGGGCCACAATGAGCAGTTCTTC.

The V gene is TRBV5-1, the J gene TRBJ2-5; possible D gene TRBD1, 6 bases. Germline V gene sequence: CDR1 SGHRS, CDR2 YFSETQ. This CDR3 comprises 13 residues. The V and J ends lost 7 bases and 4 bases respectively, with 14 bases between them. The CDR3 reads CASRTQTGETQYF. For the CDR3, the DNA is TGCGCCAGCCGCACCCAGACAGGAGAGACCCAGTACTTC.

J is TRBJ1-2 and V is TRBV3-1 (or the pseudogene TRBV3-2); possible D gene TRBD1, 5 bases. In germline, CDR1 is LGHDT, CDR2 YNNKEL (reference sequence). The CDR3 totals 14 residues. Trimming took 1 base from V and 7 from J, leaving 13 bases between them. The CDR3 is CASSQVGGFGGYTF. The CDR3 DNA reads as TGTGCCAGCAGCCAAGTTGGGGGGTTCGGTGGCTACACCTTC.

The chain links TRBV4-2 to TRBJ2-7, with 10 nucleotides matching TRBD2. The CDR3 spans 15 residues. CDR1 and CDR2 from the germline V gene are LGHNA and YNFKEQ. After removal of 0 bases from V and 2 bases from J, the junction contained 1 base not matched to a gene. The CDR3 nucleotides read TGTGCCAGCAGCCAAGATCTAGCGGGAGCCTACGAGCAGTACTTC. Encoded protein: CASSQDLAGAYEQYF.

V is TRBV6-2 or TRBV6-3 and J is TRBJ2-1, with D tentatively TRBD1 (6 bases). V lost 4 bases to trimming and J lost 1 base, with 17 bases between them. Germline CDR1 and CDR2: MNHEY and SVGEGT. The CDR3 is 17 amino acids. The CDR3 region has the DNA TGTGCCAGCAGTTCCCCAATTACAGGGTATTCCTACAATGAGCAGTTCTTC. It codes for CASSSPITGYSYNEQFF.

The chain combines TRBV19 with TRBJ1-4; possibly TRBD1 for D (6 bases). Germline CDR1 LNHDA, CDR2 SQIVND (reference sequence). V was pared by 4 bases and J by 3 bases, with 9 bases between. CDR3 length equals 14 residues. CDR3 coding DNA: TGTGCCAGTAGTAGACAGGTATCTAATGAAAAACTGTTTTTT. Protein: CASSRQVSNEKLFF.

The rearrangement links TRBV28 to TRBJ2-3; the match to TRBD1 covers 8 bases. The CDR3 has 14 amino acids. Germline V gene data show CDR1 as MDHEN and CDR2 as SYDVKM. The ends lost 5 bases at V and 6 bases at J; junction bases unmatched: 7. CDR3 region: CASSTKTGADTQYF. For the CDR3, the DNA is TGTGCCAGCAGTACTAAGACAGGGGCGGATACGCAGTATTTT.

This clone has only one observation. This rearrangement joins TRBV7-8 to TRBJ2-7; 7 bases map to TRBD1. The CDR3 has 17 residues. V was pared by 4 bases and J by 3 bases, with 15 bases of the junction left unmatched. Per the germline V gene, CDR1 is SGHVS and CDR2 is FQNEAQ. The CDR3 here is CASSSDRRVFSLYEQYF. CDR3 sequence (DNA): TGTGCCAGCAGCTCGGACAGGCGCGTCTTTTCCCTCTACGAGCAGTACTTC.

The chain has TRBV6-2 or TRBV6-3 and TRBJ2-2; 9 bases agree with TRBD2. In germline, CDR1 is MNHEY, CDR2 SVGEGT. This CDR3 spans 15 amino acids. The V gene end was trimmed by 6 bases and the J gene end by 7 bases; junction bases not matched to a gene: 9. This CDR3 reads CASRPSGTTRGELFF. The CDR3 region has the DNA TGTGCCAGCAGACCTAGCGGGACTACTCGCGGGGAGCTGTTTTTT.

The chain is built from TRBV30 and TRBJ1-3; 7 nucleotides match TRBD1. This CDR3 contains 15 residues. Unmatched junction bases numbered 6, after V lost 0 bases and J lost 4 bases. Germline V gene sequence: CDR1 GTSNPN, CDR2 SVGIG (reference sequence). DNA for the CDR3: TGTGCCTGGAGTGTAGAGGGGGCGCAGGGAAACACCATATATTTT. Translating it yields CAWSVEGAQGNTIYF.

The chain recombines TRBV15 with TRBJ2-5; the D is unclear. Germline CDR1 is LNHNV and CDR2 is YYDKDF (reference sequence). This CDR3 comprises 13 residues. Trimming cost V 0 bases and J 7 bases, with 9 bases left between them. The CDR3 DNA sequence: TGTGCCACCAGCAGAGATGAGTCCGGGACCCAGTACTTC. This codes for CATSRDESGTQYF.

This clone was found a few times. The chain combines TRBV5-8 with TRBJ1-1, with D possibly being TRBD1 (5 bases). The germline gives CDR1 SGHTS, CDR2 YDEGEE. The CDR3 is made up of 15 amino acids. V dropped 6 bases and J dropped 0 bases, with 15 bases sitting between them. The CDR3 coding sequence is TGTGCCAGCACCCTGGGGCTGGCTTTGAACACTGAAGCTTTCTTT. It specifies CASTLGLALNTEAFF.